Each of the 7 T cell receptor beta chains below was sequenced from the same sample in a study of metastatic and nonmetastatic thyroid tumors. TCRdb reanalyzed the PCR reads via MiXCR. Seen here are some 33,000 clones, approximately 11% observed once, and the top ten hold approximately 15%. Patients had received no treatment of any kind before thyroid surgery. Input material: blood. The receptors shown here come from a female donor with papillary thyroid cancer or a benign thyroid nodule (not recorded which). Some clones in this sample may be carry-over from other donors' samples.

This clone was counted ten times or more. J is TRBJ1-3 and V is TRBV18; 7 bases agree with TRBD1. CDR1 and CDR2 (germline): KGHSH, LQKENI. The junction had 3 bases not matched to a gene; V was cut back by 8 bases and J by 2 bases. The CDR3 runs to 13 residues. This CDR3 is CASTTGTGNTIYF. As DNA, the CDR3 is TGTGCCAGCACGACAGGGACTGGAAACACCATATATTTT.

This clone came up many times. The genes are TRBV11-1 and TRBJ2-1, with a weak D call TRBD2 (5 bases). Germline V CDR1 and CDR2: SGHAT, FQDESV (reference sequence). The V gene lost 5 bases and the J gene lost 5 bases, with 13 bases spanning the gap. The CDR3 is 14 amino acids. CDR3 loop: CASSPSSGHNEQFF. In DNA, the CDR3 is TGTGCCAGCAGCCCAAGCAGCGGTCACAATGAGCAGTTCTTC.

This clone was counted many times. A much larger clone lies one base from this, so it may be a read error. The sample holds other DNA sequences that translate to the same CDR3. V and J are TRBV4-1 and TRBJ1-2; no definite D call. Between the trimmed V and J ends, which lost 1 base and 5 bases, there was a span of 20 bases. This CDR3 region has 17 residues. CDR1 MGHRA and CDR2 YSYEKL come from the germline V gene. DNA of the CDR3: TGCGCCAGCAGCCAAGGGCAGTCTTCTGTCTTTTCTTATGGCTACACCTTC. It codes for CASSQGQSSVFSYGYTF.

This sequence joins TRBV6-5 and TRBJ1-4; D remains unclear. V lost 5 bases, J lost 5 bases, and 6 bases lay in between. The CDR3 is 12 amino acids. The germline gives CDR1 MNHEY, CDR2 SVGAGI. CDR3 coding DNA: TGTGCCAGCAGTCGCGGGAATGAAAAACTGTTTTTT. It translates to CASSRGNEKLFF.

This clone is a singleton in its sample. The chain combines TRBV5-1 with TRBJ2-5; 8 bases map to TRBD1. Germline V gives CDR1 SGHRS, CDR2 YFSETQ. This CDR3 comprises 14 residues. V shed 2 bases and J 1 base; nucleotides not matched to a gene: 1. CDR3 in amino acids: CASSFTGGQETQYF. In DNA, the CDR3 is TGCGCCAGCAGCTTTACAGGGGGCCAAGAGACCCAGTACTTC.

This clone has ten or more counts. The V call is TRBV5-5, the J call TRBJ1-2; maybe TRBD1 (5 bases). Trimming cost V 2 bases and J 2 bases, with 10 bases left between them. The CDR3 totals 14 residues. Germline V gene data show CDR1 as SGHKS and CDR2 as YYEKEE (reference sequence). In DNA, the CDR3 is TGTGCCAGCAGCTTCGGGGGAAGCAACTATGGCTACACCTTC. This translates into CASSFGGSNYGYTF.

This clone was detected ten times or more. The chain employs TRBV30 and TRBJ2-7, with TRBD1 as a possible D gene (8 bases). The CDR3 has 15 amino acids. The germline CDR1 and CDR2 sequences are GTSNPN and SVGIG (reference sequence). Trimming removed 2 bases at V and 2 bases at J, with 16 bases between. Here the CDR3 reads CAWSSNRGGTYEQYF. The CDR3 region has the DNA TGTGCCTGGAGTTCCAACAGGGGGGGTACCTACGAGCAGTACTTC.